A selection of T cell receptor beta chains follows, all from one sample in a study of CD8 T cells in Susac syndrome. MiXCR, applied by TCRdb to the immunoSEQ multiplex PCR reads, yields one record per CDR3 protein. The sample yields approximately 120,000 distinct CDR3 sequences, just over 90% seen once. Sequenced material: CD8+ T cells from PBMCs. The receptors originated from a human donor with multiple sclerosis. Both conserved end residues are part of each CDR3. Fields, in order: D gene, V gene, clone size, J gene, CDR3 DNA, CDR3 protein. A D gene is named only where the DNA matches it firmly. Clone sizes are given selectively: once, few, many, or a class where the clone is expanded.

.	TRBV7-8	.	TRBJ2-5	TGTGCCAGCAGCTTTAGCGTCGGCAAGGAAGAGACCCAGTACTTC	CASSFSVGKEETQYF
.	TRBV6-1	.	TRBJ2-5	TGTGCCAGCAGTGAAGCGGCCAGCCCGGGGGAGACCCAGTACTTC	CASSEAASPGETQYF
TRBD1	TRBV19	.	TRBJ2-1	TGTGCCAGTAGAAGGACAGGGATCTACAATGAGCAGTTCTTC	CASRRTGIYNEQFF
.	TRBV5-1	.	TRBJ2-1	TGCGCCAGCAGTATGGCGGATGAGCAGTTCTTC	CASSMADEQFF
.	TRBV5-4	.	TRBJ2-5	TGTGCCAGCAGCTTCGGGACTCTAGTTGTGGAGACCCAGTACTTC	CASSFGTLVVETQYF
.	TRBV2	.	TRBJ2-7	TGTGCCAGCCAGACAAGACCAAGCTCCTACGAGCAGTACTTC	CASQTRPSSYEQYF
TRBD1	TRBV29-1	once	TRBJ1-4	TGCAGCGTTCTGGGACAGATCGCAACTAATGAAAAACTGTTTTTT	CSVLGQIATNEKLFF
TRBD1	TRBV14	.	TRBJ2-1	TGTGCCAGCACCATGGACAGGGGCATATACAATGAGCAGTTCTTC	CASTMDRGIYNEQFF
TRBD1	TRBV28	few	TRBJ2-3	TGTGCCAGCAGTTTAGGGACAGCTAGCACAGATACGCAGTATTTT	CASSLGTASTDTQYF
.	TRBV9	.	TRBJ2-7	TGTGCCAGCAGCGTAGCCCCTGGACAGTACGAGCAGTACTTC	CASSVAPGQYEQYF
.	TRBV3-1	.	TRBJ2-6	TGTGCCAGCAGCCATAGGATTAGGTCAGGAGGGTTAATGCCTGGGGCCAACGTCCTGACTTTC	CASSHRIRSGGLMPGANVLTF
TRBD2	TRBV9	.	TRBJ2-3	TGTGCCAGCAGCGACGTAGGTAGCGGGGGGGCCAGCGATACGCAGTATTTT	CASSDVGSGGASDTQYF
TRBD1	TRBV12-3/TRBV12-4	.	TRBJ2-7	TGTGCCAGCAGTTCGCCGGGACAGGGACCACTATACGAGCAGTACTTC	CASSSPGQGPLYEQYF
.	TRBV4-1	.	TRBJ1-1	TGCGCCAGCAGCACCCGACTAGAAGCTTTCTTT	CASSTRLEAFF
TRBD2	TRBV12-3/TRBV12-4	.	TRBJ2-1	TGTGCCAGCACCCCGGGGGGGGCAGATGAGCAGTTCTTC	CASTPGGADEQFF
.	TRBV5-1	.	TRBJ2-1	TGCGCCAGCAGCTTGGCCGGGAAGCCCTCCTACAATGAGCAGTTCTTC	CASSLAGKPSYNEQFF
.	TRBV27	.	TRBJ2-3	TGTGCCAGCAGTTTCAGTGATTTCCTCACAGATACGCAGTATTTT	CASSFSDFLTDTQYF
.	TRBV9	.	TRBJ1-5	TGTGCCAGCGGAGTCCCTCGGGGCGGCAATCAGCCCCAGCATTTT	CASGVPRGGNQPQHF
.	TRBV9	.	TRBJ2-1	TGTGCCAGCAGCGTTTCCGGGCGGCCCTACAATGAGCAGTTCTTC	CASSVSGRPYNEQFF
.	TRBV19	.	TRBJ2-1	TGTGCCAGTAGTTCCCGGACCTCGTCCTCCTACAATGAGCAGTTCTTC	CASSSRTSSSYNEQFF
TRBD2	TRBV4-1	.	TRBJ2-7	TGCGCCAGCAGCCAGAGTAGCGGGGCCTCCTACGAGCAGTACTTC	CASSQSSGASYEQYF
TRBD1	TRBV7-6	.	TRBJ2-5	TGTGCCAGCAGCTTAGTGGGAGCAGGGGGCCAGACCCAGTACTTC	CASSLVGAGGQTQYF
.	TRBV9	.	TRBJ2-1	TGTGCCAGCAGCGTAGCCCCGGGTGGCGATGAGCAGTTCTTC	CASSVAPGGDEQFF
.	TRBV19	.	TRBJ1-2	TGTGCCAGTACCCGGACAGAGGCTAACTATGGCTACACCTTC	CASTRTEANYGYTF
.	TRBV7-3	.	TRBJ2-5	TGTGCCAGCAGCTTAGGTTTAGGCCAGCGGAGGGGGGAGACCCAGTACTTC	CASSLGLGQRRGETQYF
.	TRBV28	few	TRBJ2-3	TGTGCCAGCAATTTCAGGGAGAGCCGGTCTAGCACAGATACGCAGTATTTT	CASNFRESRSSTDTQYF
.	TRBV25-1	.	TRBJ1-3	TGTGCCAGCAGTGCTGGAAACACCATATATTTT	CASSAGNTIYF
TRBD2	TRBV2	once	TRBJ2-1	TGTGCCAGCACCCGGACTAGCGGAGGGAATGAGCAGTTCTTC	CASTRTSGGNEQFF
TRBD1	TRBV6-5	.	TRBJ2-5	TGTGCCAGCAAAACCCGGGGACAGAGTCAAGAGACCCAGTACTTC	CASKTRGQSQETQYF
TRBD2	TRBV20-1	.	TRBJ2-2	TGCAGTGCTAGCCGTGTCCCTGACGGAGCGGGGCTTACCACCGGGGAGCTGTTTTTT	CSASRVPDGAGLTTGELFF
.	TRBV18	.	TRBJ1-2	TGTGCCAGCTCACCTCAGCAACTGGGAGCCCAAAGGATGTTCTATGGCTACACCTTC	CASSPQQLGAQRMFYGYTF
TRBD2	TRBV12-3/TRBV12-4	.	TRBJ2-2	TGTGCCAGCAAAAGGGACTACAACACCGGGGAGCTGTTTTTT	CASKRDYNTGELFF
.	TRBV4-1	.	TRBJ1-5	TGCGCCAGCAGCCAAGATGGGGGGTATAGCAATCAGCCCCAGCATTTT	CASSQDGGYSNQPQHF
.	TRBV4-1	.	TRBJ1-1	TGCGCCAGCAGCCAAGATCTAGGAGGGCGGGCTGAAGCTTTCTTT	CASSQDLGGRAEAFF
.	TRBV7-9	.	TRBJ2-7	TGTGCCAGCAGCTCGTCTGTTGGGGGACGGACCTCCTACGAGCAGTACTTC	CASSSSVGGRTSYEQYF
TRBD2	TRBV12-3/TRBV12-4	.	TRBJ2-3	TGTGCCAGCAGTTTCGTTATTAGCGGGACCACAGATACGCAGTATTTT	CASSFVISGTTDTQYF
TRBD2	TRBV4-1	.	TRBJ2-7	TGCGCCAGCAGCCGGGCGGGACTAAACTCCTACGAGCAGTACTTC	CASSRAGLNSYEQYF
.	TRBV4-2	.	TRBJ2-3	TGTGCCAGCAGCCTTTCGGGCTCCTCCGGCCCAGATACGCAGTATTTT	CASSLSGSSGPDTQYF
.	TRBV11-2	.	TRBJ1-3	TGTGCCAGCAGCCTCGCGGGTCTTGGGGATGGAAACACCATATATTTT	CASSLAGLGDGNTIYF